This T cell receptor (beta chain) emerged from a study of blood T cell repertoires in COVID-19 (dated by TCRdb to between 2020 and 2021). Notes on the research overall: Collaborator samples came from the United States, Italy and Spain and covered acute and convalescent phases of COVID-19. The repertoires were made available in a free public database intended to serve as a resource for research on the immune response to SARS-CoV-2. HLA class I and class II types, where available, came from metadata supplied by the sample provider rather than from assay-based typing. The prospective study material was composed of cDNA or gDNA derived from T cells, B-cell-depleted T cells, or PBMCs. The samples were drawn from two sources: the first 160 participants of the ongoing ImmuneRACE study, and fewer than 1,500 subjects contributed by 6 global collaborators. The sample metadata nearly always contained a de-identified subject ID, COVID-19 status, age in years and sex. The dataset comprised deeply sampled blood TCRbeta repertoires from subjects exposed to, actively infected with, or recovered from COVID-19. General findings and caveats noted by the study authors: The amount of clinical and demographic metadata varied by source and participant and was provided uncurated.

The immunoSEQ Assay, a bias-controlled multiplex PCR, was used to amplify TCRbeta CDR3 regions from genomic DNA. As for the authors' bioinformatics: Within the assay, amplification of reference gene primers was used to estimate how many nucleated cells each sample contained. To quantify the absolute abundance of each unique TCRbeta CDR3 rearrangement, sequence reads were collapsed and filtered. For each sample, productive Simpson clonality was calculated by taking the square root of Simpson's diversity index across productive rearrangements. Here the immuneACCESS table is served through TCRdb, limited to in-frame sequences with V and J called. Missing clones are a known gap in these copies; in checked studies unresolved V genes cover under half, and the rest lacks a known reason. That table furnishes V, J and clone size, whereas the DNA furnished D and trimming. The sample profile shows a few hundred thousand clones; approximately 88% of them were found once. The ten largest make up over 6% of the sample.

V and J are trimmed by 2 bases and 5 bases, and the gene matches miss 6 bases of the junction. From a lookup of the germline V gene, CDR1 and CDR2 are SGHVS and FNYEAQ. The CDR3 sequence holds 15 residues, the cysteine and phenylalanine included. CDR3 DNA is the only sequence kept; it has 45 bases, read in frame from the first base. Comment on this clone: Its recognized antigen is unknown. No per-base quality is available; no much larger clone lies one base away.

Samples from volunteer blood donors who had recovered from COVID-19 were contributed by a second Seattle source. Each collaborating institution followed its own protocols to collect whole blood in K2EDTA tubes. For TCRbeta analysis, collaborator samples were shipped as frozen whole blood, as isolated PBMCs, or as DNA extracted from either sample type. The source is a woman between 25 and 40 years old who had recovered from COVID-19. The rearranged chain carries TRBV7-6 and TRBJ2-1, with 7 middle bases fitting TRBD2. Input material: peripheral blood. The nucleotide sequence is given as TGTGCCAGCAGCTTATGGGAGGGGATACACAATGAGCAGTTCTTC. It translates to CASSLWEGIHNEQFF.